A single count supports the clone carrying this TCR beta chain. The authors ran a second PCR of roughly 6 to 11 cycles using a sample-barcoded 5' primer and a J-beta primer mix. MiXCR, applied by TCRdb to the 5' RACE reads, yields one record per CDR3 protein. The sample yields about 640,000 distinct CDR3 sequences, roughly 58% seen once. This entry belongs to a study of blood T cells in healthy people across ages. V was shortened by 11 bases and J by 5 bases, with 11 bases between the two germline ends. CDR1 is ENHRY, CDR2 SYGVKD, per germline. The CDR3 totals 11 residues. Sequencing was performed on blood. This TCR derives from a man in his sixties in good health. The rearrangement links TRBV10-3 to TRBJ2-3, with D unresolved. The CDR3 DNA reads TGTGCCTCGTTGTCGGGAGATACGCAGTATTTT. This gives the protein CASLSGDTQYF.